One and the same sample provided the 16 T cell receptor beta chains below, sequenced in a study of blood T cell repertoires in COVID-19. Measured with immunoSEQ multiplex PCR; TCRdb has only the in-frame clones, and not every one. Seen here are 85,000 to 130,000 clones, just under 85% observed once, and the top ten hold approximately 3.5%. The sequencing input was peripheral blood. These receptors were collected from a woman at least 80 years old with active or convalescent COVID-19.

This clone was counted only a few times. This chain joins TRBV11-2 and TRBJ1-1; D remains ambiguous. The V end was cut by 2 bases, the J end by 1 base, with 20 bases between. From germline, CDR1 is SGHAT and CDR2 FQNNGV. The length of the CDR3 is 18 residues. The DNA of the CDR3 is TGTGCCAGCAGCTTATTTCCCGGACGCCGGGGAGCGAACACTGAAGCTTTCTTT. Translated: CASSLFPGRRGANTEAFF.

The rearrangement uses TRBV15 and TRBJ2-4; 12 bases are shared with TRBD1. This CDR3 has 16 amino acids. CDR1 and CDR2 from the germline V gene are LNHNV and YYDKDF (reference sequence). V dropped 4 bases and J dropped 7; count of bases not matched to a gene: 8. The CDR3 spells CATSKKGQGALNIQYF. CDR3 DNA: TGTGCCACCAGCAAAAAGGGACAGGGGGCGCTTAACATTCAGTACTTC.

A single count supports this clone. The chain combines TRBV6-6 with TRBJ1-1; D is uncertain. Trimming shortened V by 2 bases and J by 1 base, and 8 bases separated the two germline ends. The CDR3 totals 14 residues. Per germline, CDR1 MNHNY and CDR2 SVGAGI (reference sequence). The CDR3: CASSYGLGNTEAFF. The DNA for the CDR3 is TGTGCCAGCAGTTACGGGCTGGGGAACACTGAAGCTTTCTTT.

This chain connects TRBV5-6 to TRBJ1-6, with 8 bases matching TRBD1. This CDR3 comprises 17 residues. Trimming at V came to 0 bases and at J to 8 bases, leaving 10 bases not matched to a gene. Germline V lookup: CDR1 SGHDT, CDR2 YYEEEE. This chain's CDR3 is CASSLDRTGTGYSPLHF. The CDR3 region has the DNA TGTGCCAGCAGCTTGGACCGAACGGGGACAGGATATTCACCCCTCCACTTT.

This clone has a handful of counts. This chain joins TRBV7-6 and TRBJ1-5; D is undetermined. Trimming pared 4 bases from V and 5 bases from J, leaving 18 bases between. This CDR3 is 16 amino acids long. Germline V gives CDR1 SGHVS, CDR2 FNYEAQ. CDR3 coding DNA: TGTGCCAGCAGCTCCGGGATCTCTAGCGCTTATCAGCCCCAGCATTTT. This encodes CASSSGISSAYQPQHF. Variable domain in full (rest from reference TRBV7-6 and TRBJ1-5): GAGVSQSPRYKVTKRGQDVALRCDPISGHVSLYWYRQALGQGPEFLTYFNYEAQQDKSGLPNDRFSAERPEGSISTLTIQRTEQRDSAMYRCASSSGISSAYQPQHFGDGTRLSIL.

This chain joins TRBV6-5 and TRBJ1-5, with 8 bases identical to TRBD1. The germline CDR1 and CDR2 sequences are MNHEY and SVGAGI. Germline trimming cut 10 bases from V and 4 bases from J; bases unmatched to any gene: 9. The CDR3 has 14 residues. CDR3 nucleotide sequence: TGTGCCACCCTCGAGGGACAGGATAATCAGCCCCAGCATTTT. It specifies CATLEGQDNQPQHF.

The gene calls are TRBV7-2 and TRBJ1-6; D remains unclear. The V end lost 6 bases, the J end lost 8 bases, and 17 bases lay between the germline ends. CDR3 length: 15 residues. The V gene's germline CDR1 is SGHTA and CDR2 FQGNSA. CDR3: CASRGSWERYSPLHF. CDR3 sequence (DNA): TGTGCCAGCAGAGGCTCCTGGGAGCGGTATTCACCCCTCCACTTT.

The gene calls are TRBV2 and TRBJ2-7, with D hard to call. The V and J ends lost 3 bases and 3 bases respectively, with 3 bases between them. The CDR3 is 11 amino acids. Germline-derived CDR1 and CDR2 are SNHLY and FYNNEI. CDR3 amino acids: CASSDYYEQYF. The CDR3 DNA sequence: TGTGCCAGCAGTGATTACTACGAGCAGTACTTC.

V and J are TRBV5-1 and TRBJ1-1; D gene unclear. The CDR3 is 16 amino acids. Per the germline V gene, CDR1 is SGHRS and CDR2 is YFSETQ. The V end lost 0 bases, the J end lost 5 bases, and 17 bases lay between the germline ends. The CDR3 sequence is CASSLASAGFKTEAFF. CDR3 DNA: TGCGCCAGCAGCTTGGCTTCCGCGGGGTTTAAAACTGAAGCTTTCTTT.

The rearrangement uses TRBV11-2 and TRBJ1-1, with D perhaps TRBD1 (6 bases). In germline, CDR1 is SGHAT, CDR2 FQNNGV. The V and J ends lost 5 bases and 1 base respectively, with 11 bases between them. This CDR3 region has 14 residues. The CDR3 DNA follows: TGTGCCAGCAGCCGAGGGACACAGAACACTGAAGCTTTCTTT. Translation gives CASSRGTQNTEAFF.

This rearrangement joins TRBV6-4 to TRBJ1-2, with 9 positions matching TRBD1. The CDR3 spans 13 residues. Germline V lookup: CDR1 MRHNA, CDR2 SNTAGT. The trim removed 3 bases at V and 7 bases at J, leaving 3 bases unmatched. The DNA of the CDR3 is TGTGCCAGCAGTGAAGGGACAGGGACTGGCTACACCTTC. Its protein product is CASSEGTGTGYTF.

In this sample, this clone turned up many times. The CDR3 bases are TGTGCCAGCAGCCCCACGAGCACCGGGGAGCTGTTTTTT. Its protein product is CASSPTSTGELFF. This chain connects TRBV3-1 (or the pseudogene TRBV3-2) to TRBJ2-2, with D unclear. V was trimmed by 4 bases and J by 4 bases, leaving 7 bases between them. The CDR3 is 13 amino acids. The germline V gene encodes CDR1 LGHDT and CDR2 YNNKEL (reference sequence).

With respect to this clone: One end of the junction does not line up with germline, which may come from a read error. The V call is TRBV7-7, the J call TRBJ2-1; TRBD2 agrees at 7 bases. Germline CDR1 reads SSHAT; CDR2 reads FNYEAQ (reference sequence). This CDR3 contains 15 residues. In DNA form, the CDR3 reads TGTGCTAGCAGCCCCCAGGGCGGGGGATACAATGAGCAGTTCTTC. Translating gives CASSPQGGGYNEQFF.

For the CDR3, the DNA is TGTGCCAGCAGTTACTACGGCCGGGGGGCGGCGTACGAGCAGTACTTC. The encoded protein is CASSYYGRGAAYEQYF. The chain joins TRBV6-2 or TRBV6-3 to TRBJ2-7, with TRBD2 as a possible D gene (7 bases). CDR1 MNHEY and CDR2 SVGEGT come from the germline V gene. Trimming cost V 1 base and J 4 bases, with 17 bases left between them. CDR3 length: 16 residues.

V is TRBV6-5 and J is TRBJ2-7; D ambiguous. This CDR3 is built from 15 residues. The V end lost 6 bases, the J end lost 0 bases, and 15 bases lay between the germline ends. CDR1 and CDR2 (germline): MNHEY, SVGAGI. The CDR3 loop is CASSPRLGSSYEQYF. The CDR3 nucleotides read TGTGCCAGCAGCCCCAGACTGGGTAGCTCCTACGAGCAGTACTTC.

The chain joins TRBV7-3 to TRBJ2-3; D may be TRBD2 (5 bases). Deletions cut 4 bases from V and 1 base from J, with 18 bases between. There are 17 residues in the CDR3. Germline V gene data show CDR1 as SGHTA and CDR2 as FQGTGA. Written as DNA, the CDR3 is TGTGCCAGCAGCTCCCGGCCCGGGCCCGGGGGCACAGATACGCAGTATTTT. This encodes CASSSRPGPGGTDTQYF. Using reference TRBV7-3 and TRBJ2-3 for the parts outside the CDR3, the full variable domain is GAGVSQTPSNKVTEKGKYVELRCDPISGHTALYWYRQSLGQGPEFLIYFQGTGAADDSGLPNDRFFAVRPEGSVSTLKIQRTERGDSAVYLCASSSRPGPGGTDTQYFGPGTRLTVL.